The T cell receptor beta chain under discussion was sequenced for a study of blood T cell repertoires in COVID-19. For the study at large: T cells, B-cell-depleted T cells, or PBMCs provided the cDNA or gDNA that served as material.

Sequenced by immunoSEQ multiplex PCR; TCRdb stores in-frame clones only, minus some. This table has roughly 100,000 clones, around 80% appearing once. CDR1 is SGHRS and CDR2 is YFSETQ in the germline V gene. This CDR3 contains 15 residues. The V gene end was trimmed by 2 bases and the J gene end by 2 bases; junction bases not matched to a gene: 6. The receptor was isolated from a woman older than 75 with acute or convalescent COVID-19. The material sequenced was peripheral blood. The genes are TRBV5-1 and TRBJ1-2; TRBD1 matches 7 bases. The CDR3 region has the DNA TGCGCCAGCAGCTTCGAGACAGGGAACAACTATGGCTACACCTTC. It encodes CASSFETGNNYGYTF.